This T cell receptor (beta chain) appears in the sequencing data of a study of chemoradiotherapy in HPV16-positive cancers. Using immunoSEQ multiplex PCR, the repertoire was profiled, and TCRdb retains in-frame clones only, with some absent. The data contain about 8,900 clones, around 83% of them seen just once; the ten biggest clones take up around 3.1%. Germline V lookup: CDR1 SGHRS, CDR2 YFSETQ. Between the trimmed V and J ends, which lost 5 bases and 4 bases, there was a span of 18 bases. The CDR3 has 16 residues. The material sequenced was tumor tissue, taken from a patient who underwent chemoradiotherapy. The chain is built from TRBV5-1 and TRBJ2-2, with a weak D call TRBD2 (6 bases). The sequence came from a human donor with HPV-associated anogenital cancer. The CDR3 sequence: CASSPYGGFSTGELFF. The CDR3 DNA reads TGCGCCAGCAGTCCCTACGGGGGATTTAGCACCGGGGAGCTGTTTTTT.